Listed below are T cell receptor beta chains from one sample, sequenced in a study of blood T cells in healthy people across ages. TCRdb re-analysed the 5' RACE reads in MiXCR, keeping a single row per CDR3 protein. The sample yields some 930,000 distinct CDR3 sequences, roughly 29% seen once. A further study also used this sample, focusing on T cells of mothers and their children.

The source material was blood. Receptors were obtained from a woman aged 35 to 49 in good health. The CDR3 runs from the conserved cysteine through the conserved F or W. D genes are given only for firm matches. Clone size is given for some rows only: seen once, a few or many times, or a class if the clone is expanded.

J gene	V gene	D gene	clone size	CDR3 DNA	CDR3 protein
TRBJ2-1	TRBV29-1	-	many	TGCAGCGAGCGGGACAGCTCCTACAATGAGCAGTTCTTC	CSERDSSYNEQFF
TRBJ1-2	TRBV30	-	few	TGTGCCTGGAGTGTCACCTTCCGACAGGTCTATGGCTACACCTTC	CAWSVTFRQVYGYTF
TRBJ2-3	TRBV5-1	-	few	TGCGCCAGCAGCTTGGGTTCCAACGCCCTCACAGATACGCAGTATTTT	CASSLGSNALTDTQYF
TRBJ2-7	TRBV28	-	few	TGTGCCAGCAGCTTACGAGGCAGCAGATCCTACGAGCAGTACTTC	CASSLRGSRSYEQYF
TRBJ2-7	TRBV6-2/TRBV6-3	TRBD2	-	TGTGCCAGCAGCCCTTGGACTAGCGGGGAGGGCGAGCAGTACTTC	CASSPWTSGEGEQYF
TRBJ2-5	TRBV28	-	-	TGTGCCAGCACCCTAGTGGGGTCAGAGACCCAGTACTTC	CASTLVGSETQYF
TRBJ2-1	TRBV14	TRBD2	-	TGTGCCAGCAGACCCAGCGGGGGGGCCGGGAATGAGCAGTTCTTC	CASRPSGGAGNEQFF
TRBJ2-5	TRBV6-1	TRBD2	few	TGTGCCAGCAGGAGGGGGACTAGCGTAAAGGTTCAAGAGACCCAGTACTTC	CASRRGTSVKVQETQYF
TRBJ2-1	TRBV10-3	-	-	TGTGCCATCAGTGAGTCTGGACCGAAGGGGCAGTTCTTC	CAISESGPKGQFF
TRBJ2-7	TRBV25-1	-	-	TGTGCCAGCAGTGATATTACGGCTAGTGGGGGGCGGGCAAACTACAATGAGCAGTACTTC	CASSDITASGGRANYNEQYF
TRBJ1-1	TRBV7-2	-	many	TGTGCCAGCAGCTTAGCGCTCCCGGGGAAGAACACTGAAGCTTTCTTT	CASSLALPGKNTEAFF